These T cell receptor beta chains were read from a single sample in a study of OX40 agonist ivuxolimab in advanced cancers. The repertoire was sequenced with immunoSEQ multiplex PCR; TCRdb's copy has only in-frame clones and lacks some. Of about 63,000 clones listed, roughly nine tenths are singletons. The sequencing used CD4+ or CD8+ T cells sorted from blood, collected in a trial of the OX40 agonist ivuxolimab. Every receptor here comes from an adult with an advanced solid tumor such as melanoma, head and neck, liver or kidney cancer. CDR3s include the opening cysteine and the closing phenylalanine or tryptophan. A D gene is named only where the DNA matches it firmly. Only some rows state a clone size, as once, few, many or a class for expanded clones.

many TRBJ2-5 13 NA TRBV28 CASSSYEGETQYF TGTGCCAGCAGCTCATACGAGGGAGAGACCCAGTACTTC
NA TRBJ2-1 17 TRBD2 TRBV27 CASSLSRREGYYNEQFF TGTGCCAGCAGTTTATCTCGCCGGGAGGGATACTACAATGAGCAGTTCTTC
NA TRBJ1-1 13 TRBD1 TRBV29-1 CSVGGTENTEAFF TGCAGCGTTGGCGGGACAGAGAACACTGAAGCTTTCTTT
NA TRBJ1-5 19 NA TRBV28 CASSFPSGVSGISNQPQHF TGTGCCAGCAGTTTCCCCTCAGGGGTGTCGGGTATAAGCAATCAGCCCCAGCATTTT
NA TRBJ1-1 14 NA TRBV19 CATRIGGGRTEAFF TGTGCCACCCGAATAGGAGGGGGTCGGACTGAAGCTTTCTTT
NA TRBJ2-7 15 NA TRBV19 CASSIGQGLSYEQYF TGTGCCAGTAGTATAGGACAGGGACTCTCCTACGAGCAGTACTTC
NA TRBJ1-2 17 NA TRBV28 CASSFGQFGGSLYGYTF TGTGCCAGCAGTTTCGGGCAGTTCGGCGGGTCTCTTTATGGCTACACCTTC
once TRBJ1-3 12 NA TRBV6-5 CASTGSGNTIYF TGTGCCAGTACAGGGAGCGGAAACACCATATATTTT
NA TRBJ2-2 12 NA TRBV7-3 CASSLEGEELFF TGTGCCAGCAGCTTAGAGGGGGAGGAGCTGTTTTTT
NA TRBJ1-1 14 NA TRBV4-2 CASSQVGGFTEAFF TGTGCCAGCAGCCAAGTAGGGGGGTTCACTGAAGCTTTCTTT
NA TRBJ2-1 15 NA TRBV19 CASSTGQGPYNEQFF TGTGCCAGTAGTACAGGGCAGGGACCCTACAATGAGCAGTTCTTC
NA TRBJ2-1 17 NA TRBV4-3 CASSQDSLRRTHNEQFF TGCGCCAGCAGCCAAGATTCCCTGCGGCGGACCCACAATGAGCAGTTCTTC
NA TRBJ1-3 16 NA TRBV27 CASSLTVSSSGNTIYF TGTGCCAGCAGTCTAACAGTATCTAGCTCTGGAAACACCATATATTTT
NA TRBJ1-2 14 NA TRBV6-5 CASSIWRGHYGYTF TGTGCCAGCAGTATTTGGCGGGGTCACTATGGCTACACCTTC
NA TRBJ2-1 14 NA TRBV7-3 CASSGSGAYNEQFF TGTGCCAGCAGCGGTTCAGGAGCCTACAATGAGCAGTTCTTC
NA TRBJ2-7 15 NA TRBV5-1 CASSLEEGRTYEQYF TGCGCCAGCAGCTTGGAAGAGGGCAGGACCTACGAGCAGTACTTC
NA TRBJ2-7 14 NA TRBV7-2 CASSLVGARVEQYF TGTGCCAGCAGCTTAGTGGGGGCACGGGTCGAGCAGTACTTC
NA TRBJ2-3 13 NA TRBV15 CATRSGIPDTQYF TGTGCCACGCGGTCGGGGATCCCAGATACGCAGTATTTT
once TRBJ2-7 13 TRBD1 TRBV11-2 CASSQDRAGEQYF TGTGCCAGCAGCCAGGACAGGGCGGGTGAGCAGTACTTC
NA TRBJ1-6 19 NA TRBV2 CASSAPGHRLSSYNSPLHF TGTGCCAGCAGTGCTCCGGGACACCGTCTGAGCTCCTATAATTCACCCCTCCACTTT
NA TRBJ2-2 12 NA TRBV9 CASSVVTGELFF TGTGCCAGCAGCGTAGTTACCGGGGAGCTGTTTTTT
NA TRBJ1-3 18 TRBD1 TRBV2 CASSESEDRGPSGNTIYF TGTGCCAGCAGTGAGAGCGAGGACAGGGGTCCCTCTGGAAACACCATATATTTT
NA TRBJ1-1 14 TRBD1 TRBV19 CASSSDRGNTEAFF TGTGCCAGTAGTTCCGACAGGGGGAACACTGAAGCTTTCTTT
NA TRBJ2-7 16 NA TRBV11-2 CASSLDYRGPSYEQYF TGTGCCAGCAGCTTAGATTATCGGGGTCCCTCCTACGAGCAGTACTTC
NA TRBJ2-5 20 TRBD2 TRBV5-1 CASSWSTKVKAGGVQETQYF TGCGCCAGCAGCTGGAGCACAAAGGTGAAAGCGGGAGGGGTGCAAGAGACCCAGTACTTC
NA TRBJ1-5 16 TRBD1 TRBV15 CATSSTGTGVNQPQHF TGTGCCACCAGCAGCACCGGGACAGGGGTCAATCAGCCCCAGCATTTT
NA TRBJ2-5 16 TRBD2 TRBV9 CASSPNGGDSKETQYF TGTGCCAGCAGCCCTAATGGGGGGGATAGCAAAGAGACCCAGTACTTC
NA TRBJ1-4 15 NA TRBV14 CASSKKQGTSEKLFF TGTGCCAGCAGCAAGAAACAGGGAACTTCCGAAAAACTGTTTTTT
NA TRBJ2-3 13 NA TRBV7-9 CASSMGDSDTQYF TGTGCCAGCAGCATGGGGGACTCAGATACGCAGTATTTT
NA TRBJ1-5 14 TRBD1 TRBV28 CASSPWTGSQPQHF TGTGCCAGCAGTCCTTGGACAGGGAGTCAGCCCCAGCATTTT
NA TRBJ2-7 14 TRBD1 TRBV5-4 CASSVVGTDYEQYF TGTGCCAGCAGCGTGGTCGGGACAGACTACGAGCAGTACTTC
NA TRBJ1-4 16 TRBD1 TRBV28 CASSSDREATNEKLFF TGTGCCAGCAGTTCCGACAGGGAAGCAACTAATGAAAAACTGTTTTTT
once TRBJ2-7 14 NA TRBV10-3 CAISGGTLSYEQYF TGTGCCATCAGTGGAGGGACACTTTCCTACGAGCAGTACTTC
NA TRBJ2-7 14 NA TRBV28 CASTTQAYSYEQYF TGTGCCAGTACCACACAGGCGTACTCCTACGAGCAGTACTTC
NA TRBJ2-1 15 NA TRBV5-4 CASSLSDLMWNEQFF TGTGCCAGCAGCTTGTCGGATCTCATGTGGAATGAGCAGTTCTTC
NA TRBJ1-2 15 NA TRBV11-2 CASSTGPQGGYGYTF TGTGCCAGCAGCACAGGCCCCCAGGGAGGCTATGGCTACACCTTC
NA TRBJ1-1 16 NA TRBV6-5 CASSYSPPTVNTEAFF TGTGCCAGCAGTTACTCCCCACCGACAGTGAACACTGAAGCTTTCTTT
NA TRBJ1-1 10 NA TRBV2 CASSVGEAFF TGTGCCAGCAGTGTAGGGGAAGCTTTCTTT
NA TRBJ2-7 15 NA TRBV5-5 CASSPSGNLYYEQYF TGTGCCAGCAGCCCATCGGGAAACCTTTACTACGAGCAGTACTTC
NA TRBJ1-6 14 TRBD1 TRBV15 CATSKTGILAPLHF TGTGCCACCAGTAAGACAGGGATTCTTGCTCCCCTCCACTTT
NA TRBJ2-1 16 TRBD2 TRBV7-3 CASSPQGAGGYNEQFF TGTGCCAGCAGCCCCCAAGGGGCGGGGGGTTACAATGAGCAGTTCTTC
NA TRBJ1-5 16 NA TRBV2 CASSERGARSNQPQHF TGTGCCAGCAGTGAAAGGGGGGCGCGGAGCAATCAGCCCCAGCATTTT
NA TRBJ2-1 16 TRBD1 TRBV5-1 CASHSSGTGTYNEQFF TGCGCCAGTCACTCATCGGGGACAGGGACCTACAATGAGCAGTTCTTC
NA TRBJ2-3 17 TRBD2 TRBV7-2 CASSLVGGGLRLDTQYF TGTGCCAGCAGCTTAGTCGGGGGGGGACTACGGTTGGATACGCAGTATTTT
NA TRBJ2-5 15 TRBD1 TRBV7-8 CASSLTGGWRETQYF TGTGCCAGCAGCTTGACAGGGGGGTGGCGGGAGACCCAGTACTTC
once TRBJ1-1 14 TRBD1 TRBV9 CASSATGGRTEAFF TGTGCCAGCAGCGCCACAGGGGGACGAACTGAAGCTTTCTTT
few TRBJ2-1 15 NA TRBV6-5 CASSYSNARLDEQFF TGTGCCAGCAGTTACAGTAACGCCCGGTTGGATGAGCAGTTCTTC
NA TRBJ2-1 17 TRBD2 TRBV5-8 CASRQGLAGRQNNEQFF TGTGCCAGCAGACAGGGACTAGCGGGAAGACAAAACAATGAGCAGTTCTTC
NA TRBJ2-3 13 NA TRBV19 CASSISGTDTQYF TGTGCCAGTAGTATATCCGGCACAGATACGCAGTATTTT
NA TRBJ2-1 14 NA TRBV6-1 CASTRVVDYNEQFF TGTGCCAGCACGAGGGTAGTAGACTACAATGAGCAGTTCTTC
once TRBJ2-5 17 NA TRBV6-1 CASSDPRQTPPEETQYF TGTGCCAGCAGTGACCCACGACAGACCCCCCCTGAAGAGACCCAGTACTTC
once TRBJ2-1 11 NA TRBV11-2 CASSLVREQFF TGTGCCAGCAGCTTAGTTCGTGAGCAGTTCTTC
NA TRBJ2-3 15 NA TRBV13 CASSPVTGAMDTQYF TGTGCCAGCAGCCCAGTAACGGGGGCAATGGATACGCAGTATTTT
once TRBJ2-3 17 TRBD1 TRBV14 CASSPTHLQGSTDTQYF TGTGCCAGCAGCCCTACTCATTTACAGGGGTCTACAGATACGCAGTATTTT
NA TRBJ2-2 13 NA TRBV9 CASSVAGTGELFF TGTGCCAGCAGCGTTGCAGGCACCGGGGAGCTGTTTTTT
NA TRBJ2-6 15 NA TRBV27 CASSLGGPWANVLTF TGTGCCAGCAGTTTGGGGGGGCCCTGGGCCAACGTCCTGACTTTC
once TRBJ1-1 15 TRBD1 TRBV7-9 CASSFDIGQAVEAFF TGTGCCAGCAGCTTTGATATCGGACAGGCCGTTGAAGCTTTCTTT
once TRBJ1-4 15 NA TRBV2 CASRDLITSNEKLFF TGTGCCAGCAGGGACCTTATAACGTCTAATGAAAAACTGTTTTTT
NA TRBJ2-5 16 NA TRBV4-3 CASSPAVEGLGETQYF TGCGCCAGCAGCCCCGCCGTGGAGGGGCTGGGGGAGACCCAGTACTTC
NA TRBJ1-1 14 NA TRBV6-5 CASSYGQYNTEAFF TGTGCCAGCAGTTACGGCCAGTATAACACTGAAGCTTTCTTT